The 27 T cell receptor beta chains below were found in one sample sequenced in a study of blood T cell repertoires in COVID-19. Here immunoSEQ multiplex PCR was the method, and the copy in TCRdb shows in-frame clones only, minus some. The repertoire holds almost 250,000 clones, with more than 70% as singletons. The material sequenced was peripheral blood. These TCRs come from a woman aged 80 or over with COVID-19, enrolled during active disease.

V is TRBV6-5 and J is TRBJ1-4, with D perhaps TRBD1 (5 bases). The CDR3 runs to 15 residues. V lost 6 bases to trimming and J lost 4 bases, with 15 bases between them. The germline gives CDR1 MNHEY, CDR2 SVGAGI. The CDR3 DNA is TGTGCCAGCAGGGGGGGGAAGCATCTTAATGAAAAACTGTTTTTT. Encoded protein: CASRGGKHLNEKLFF.

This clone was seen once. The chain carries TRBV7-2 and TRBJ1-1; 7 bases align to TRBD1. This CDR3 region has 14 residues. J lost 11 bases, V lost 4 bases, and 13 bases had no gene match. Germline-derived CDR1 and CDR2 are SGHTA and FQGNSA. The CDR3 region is CASSSRGSYGGAFF. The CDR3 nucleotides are TGTGCCAGCAGCTCCAGGGGGTCCTACGGTGGGGCTTTCTTT.

Here the CDR3 reads CASSPGTAANYGYTF. The CDR3 region has the DNA TGTGCCAGCAGCCCTGGGACAGCAGCTAACTATGGCTACACCTTC. The chain has TRBV3-1 (or the pseudogene TRBV3-2) and TRBJ1-2; 7 nucleotides agree with TRBD1. This CDR3 is 15 amino acids long. Germline loops: CDR1 LGHDT, CDR2 YNNKEL (reference sequence). With V trimmed by 4 bases and J by 0 bases, 5 bases remained unmatched.

DNA of the CDR3: TGTGCCAGCTCACCGTCGGCGGGATCCTCCTACGAGCAGTACTTC. It yields the protein CASSPSAGSSYEQYF. The V and J genes are TRBV18 and TRBJ2-7, with D possibly TRBD2 on 6 matching bases. The germline V and J ends were trimmed by 3 bases and 0 bases, with 12 bases remaining between them. The length of the CDR3 is 15 residues. In germline, CDR1 is KGHSH, CDR2 LQKENI.

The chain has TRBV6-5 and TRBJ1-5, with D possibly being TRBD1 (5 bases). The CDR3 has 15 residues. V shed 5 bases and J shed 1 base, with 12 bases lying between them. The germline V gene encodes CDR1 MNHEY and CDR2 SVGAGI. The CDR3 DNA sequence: TGTGCCAGCAGTCCATCCCGGGGGAGCAATCAGCCCCAGCATTTT. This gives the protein CASSPSRGSNQPQHF.

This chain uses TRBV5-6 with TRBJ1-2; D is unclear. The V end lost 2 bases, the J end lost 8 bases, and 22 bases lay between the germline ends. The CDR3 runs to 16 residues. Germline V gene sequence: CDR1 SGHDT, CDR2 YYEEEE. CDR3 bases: TGTGCCAGCAGCTTCGTTAGTGCGGCGATGGAAAGGGGCTACACCTTC. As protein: CASSFVSAAMERGYTF.

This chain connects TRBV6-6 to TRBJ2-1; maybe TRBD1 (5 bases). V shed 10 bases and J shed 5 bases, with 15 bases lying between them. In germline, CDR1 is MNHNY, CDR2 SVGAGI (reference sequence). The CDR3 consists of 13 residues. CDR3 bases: TGTGCCACCCAAGGGGTCCTAGACAATGAGCAGTTCTTC. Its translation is CATQGVLDNEQFF.

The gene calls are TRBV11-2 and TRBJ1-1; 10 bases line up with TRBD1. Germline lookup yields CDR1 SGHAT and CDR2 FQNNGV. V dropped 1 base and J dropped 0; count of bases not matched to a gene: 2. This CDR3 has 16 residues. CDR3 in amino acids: CASSLGQGAMNTEAFF. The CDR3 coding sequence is TGTGCCAGCAGCTTAGGACAGGGGGCGATGAACACTGAAGCTTTCTTT. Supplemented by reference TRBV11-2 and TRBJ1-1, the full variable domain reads EAGVAQSPRYKIIEKRQSVAFWCNPISGHATLYWYQQILGQGPKLLIQFQNNGVVDDSQLPKDRFSAERLKGVDSTLKIQPAKLEDSAVYLCASSLGQGAMNTEAFFGQGTRLTVV.

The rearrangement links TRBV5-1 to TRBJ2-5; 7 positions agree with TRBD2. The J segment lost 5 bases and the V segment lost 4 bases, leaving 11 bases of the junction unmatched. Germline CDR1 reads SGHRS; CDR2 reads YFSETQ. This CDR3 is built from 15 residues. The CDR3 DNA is TGCGCCAGCAGCCTCACGGGGGGAGTTTGGGAGACCCAGTACTTC. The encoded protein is CASSLTGGVWETQYF.

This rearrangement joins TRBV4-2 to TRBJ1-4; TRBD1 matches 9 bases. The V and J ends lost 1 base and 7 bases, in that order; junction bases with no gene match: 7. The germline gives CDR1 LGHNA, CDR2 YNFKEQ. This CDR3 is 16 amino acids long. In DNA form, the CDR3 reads TGTGCCAGCAGCCAAGTACAACAGGGGGCTAGTGAAAAACTGTTTTTT. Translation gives CASSQVQQGASEKLFF.

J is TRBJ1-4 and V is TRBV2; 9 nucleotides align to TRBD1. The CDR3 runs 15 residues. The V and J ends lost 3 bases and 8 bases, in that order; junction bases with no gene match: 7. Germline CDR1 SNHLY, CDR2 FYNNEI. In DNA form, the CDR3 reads TGTGCCAGCAGTGATCGGGACAGGGTAGGAGAAAAACTGTTTTTT. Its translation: CASSDRDRVGEKLFF.

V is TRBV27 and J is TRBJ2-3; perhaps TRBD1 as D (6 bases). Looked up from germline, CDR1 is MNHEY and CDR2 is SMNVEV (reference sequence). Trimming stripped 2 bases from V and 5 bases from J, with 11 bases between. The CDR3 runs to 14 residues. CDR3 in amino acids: CASSLGKGVDTQYF. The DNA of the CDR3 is TGTGCCAGCAGTTTAGGCAAGGGGGTAGATACGCAGTATTTT.

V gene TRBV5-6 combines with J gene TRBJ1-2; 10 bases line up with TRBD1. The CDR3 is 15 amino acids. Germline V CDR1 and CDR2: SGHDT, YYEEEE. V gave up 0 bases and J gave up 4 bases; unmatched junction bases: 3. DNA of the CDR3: TGTGCCAGCAGCTTGGCCCGGACAGGGGGCTATGGCTACACCTTC. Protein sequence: CASSLARTGGYGYTF.

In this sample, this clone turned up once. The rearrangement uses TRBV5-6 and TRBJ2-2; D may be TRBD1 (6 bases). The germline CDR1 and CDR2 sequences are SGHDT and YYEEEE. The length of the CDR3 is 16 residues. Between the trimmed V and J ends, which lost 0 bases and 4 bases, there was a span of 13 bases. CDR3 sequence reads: CASSLDQGKSTGELFF. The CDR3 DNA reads TGTGCCAGCAGCTTGGATCAGGGGAAGAGCACCGGGGAGCTGTTTTTT. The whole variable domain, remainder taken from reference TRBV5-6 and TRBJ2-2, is DAGVTQSPTHLIKTRGQQVTLRCSPKSGHDTVSWYQQALGQGPQFIFQYYEEEERQRGNFPDRFSGHQFPNYSSELNVNALLLGDSALYLCASSLDQGKSTGELFFGEGSRLTVL.

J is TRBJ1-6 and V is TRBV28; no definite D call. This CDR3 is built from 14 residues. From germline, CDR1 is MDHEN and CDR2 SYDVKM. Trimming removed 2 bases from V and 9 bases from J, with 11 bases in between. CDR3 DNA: TGTGCCAGCAGTTTAGAACAGACTACTTCACCCCTCCACTTT. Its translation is CASSLEQTTSPLHF.

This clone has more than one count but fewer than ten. The CDR3 DNA reads TGTGCCAGCTCGTTCGGACAGGACTATGGCTACACCTTC. Translated, it gives CASSFGQDYGYTF. The J gene is TRBJ1-2, the V gene TRBV18; 7 bases map to TRBD1. Germline V gene sequence: CDR1 KGHSH, CDR2 LQKENI. The CDR3 is made up of 13 amino acids. The V segment lost 6 bases and the J segment 3 bases; nucleotides outside the gene matches: 4. The full variable domain, with the rest looked up from reference TRBV18 and TRBJ1-2, is NAGVMQNPRHLVRRRGQEARLRCSPMKGHSHVYWYRQLPEEGLKFMVYLQKENIIDESGMPKERFSAEFPKEGPSILRIQQVVRGDSAAYFCASSFGQDYGYTFGSGTRLTVV.

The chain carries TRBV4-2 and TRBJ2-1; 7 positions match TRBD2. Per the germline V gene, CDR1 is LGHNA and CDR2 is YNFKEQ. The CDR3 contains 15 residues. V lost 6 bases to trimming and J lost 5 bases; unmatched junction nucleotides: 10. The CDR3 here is CASSPAGGMNNEQFF. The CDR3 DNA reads TGTGCCAGCAGTCCCGCCGGGGGGATGAACAATGAGCAGTTCTTC.

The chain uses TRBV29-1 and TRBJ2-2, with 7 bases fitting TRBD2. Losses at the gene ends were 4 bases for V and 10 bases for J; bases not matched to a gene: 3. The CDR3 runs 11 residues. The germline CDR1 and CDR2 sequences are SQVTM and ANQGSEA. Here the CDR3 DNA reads TGCAGCGTTGGGGGGGGTGTGGAGCTGTTTTTT. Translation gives CSVGGGVELFF.

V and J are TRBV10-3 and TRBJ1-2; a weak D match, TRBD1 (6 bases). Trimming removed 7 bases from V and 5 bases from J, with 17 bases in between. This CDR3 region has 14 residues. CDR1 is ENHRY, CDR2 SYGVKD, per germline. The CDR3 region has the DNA TGTGCCATCAATCCACAGGGTAGAGAGTATGGCTACACCTTC. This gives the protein CAINPQGREYGYTF.

The CDR3 nucleotides are TGTGCCTGGAGTGTAGGAAGCGGGGGTCAAGAGACCCAGTACTTC. This encodes CAWSVGSGGQETQYF. The V and J genes are TRBV30 and TRBJ2-5; 8 positions agree with TRBD2. Germline V gene sequence: CDR1 GTSNPN, CDR2 SVGIG (reference sequence). V shed 0 bases, J shed 2 bases, and the junction held 5 bases outside the gene matches. The CDR3 length is 15 residues.

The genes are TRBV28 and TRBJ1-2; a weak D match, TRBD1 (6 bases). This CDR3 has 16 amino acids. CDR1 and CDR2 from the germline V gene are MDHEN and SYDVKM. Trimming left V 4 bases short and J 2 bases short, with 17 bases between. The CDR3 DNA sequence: TGTGCCAGCAGTTCGCCGGGACAAGGTCTAAACTATGGCTACACCTTC. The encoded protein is CASSSPGQGLNYGYTF.

The CDR3 DNA is TGTGCCAGCAGCCGGACTAGCGGCGAGACCCAGTACTTC. Translating gives CASSRTSGETQYF. The chain joins TRBV7-9 to TRBJ2-5; 10 positions match TRBD2. Trimming took 5 bases from V and 5 from J; bases not matched to a gene: 2. CDR3 length equals 13 residues. The germline CDR1 and CDR2 sequences are SEHNR and FQNEAQ (reference sequence).

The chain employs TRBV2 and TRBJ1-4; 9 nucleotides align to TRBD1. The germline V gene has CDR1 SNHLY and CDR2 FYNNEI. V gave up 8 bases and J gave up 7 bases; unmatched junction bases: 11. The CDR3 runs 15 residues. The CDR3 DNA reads TGTGCCAGCTCCCCTGAGGGACAGGGAGGTGAAAAACTGTTTTTT. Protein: CASSPEGQGGEKLFF.

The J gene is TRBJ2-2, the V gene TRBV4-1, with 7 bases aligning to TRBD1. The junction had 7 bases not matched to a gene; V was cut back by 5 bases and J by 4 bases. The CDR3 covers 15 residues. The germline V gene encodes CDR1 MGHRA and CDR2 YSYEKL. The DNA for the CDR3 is TGCGCCAGCAGCTGGCTACAGGGGTTCACCGGGGAGCTGTTTTTT. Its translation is CASSWLQGFTGELFF.

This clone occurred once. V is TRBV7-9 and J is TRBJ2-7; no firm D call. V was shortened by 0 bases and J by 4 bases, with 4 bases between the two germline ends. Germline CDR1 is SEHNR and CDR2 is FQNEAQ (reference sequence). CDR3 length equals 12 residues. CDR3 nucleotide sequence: TGTGCCAGCAGCTTAGCGAGATACGAGCAGTACTTC. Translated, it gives CASSLARYEQYF.

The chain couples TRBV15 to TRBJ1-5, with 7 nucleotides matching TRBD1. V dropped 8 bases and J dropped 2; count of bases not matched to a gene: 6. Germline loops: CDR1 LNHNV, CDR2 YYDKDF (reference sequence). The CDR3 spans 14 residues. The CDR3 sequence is CATEEGAGNQPQHF. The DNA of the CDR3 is TGTGCCACCGAGGAGGGGGCTGGCAATCAGCCCCAGCATTTT. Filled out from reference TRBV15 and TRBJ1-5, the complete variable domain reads DAMVIQNPRYQVTQFGKPVTLSCSQTLNHNVMYWYQQKSSQAPKLLFHYYDKDFNNEADTPDNFQSRRPNTSFCFLDIRSPGLGDTAMYLCATEEGAGNQPQHFGDGTRLSIL.

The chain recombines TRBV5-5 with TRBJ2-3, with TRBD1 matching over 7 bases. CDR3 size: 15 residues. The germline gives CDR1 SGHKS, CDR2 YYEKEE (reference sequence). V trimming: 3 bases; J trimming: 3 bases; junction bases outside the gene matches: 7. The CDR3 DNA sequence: TGTGCCAGCAGCTGGGGACAGCTAGGAACAGATACGCAGTATTTT. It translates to CASSWGQLGTDTQYF.